The sequence of this T cell receptor (beta chain) was determined in a study of T cell repertoires in cytomegalovirus infection. Study overall: Well-studied HLA-B-restricted CMV epitopes were used in the study alongside recently identified HLA-C-restricted ones. Carrying CMV and the relevant HLA type showed in public TCR beta signatures.

Trimming took off 0 bases at V and 1 base at J, with 10 bases between the two ends. The CDR3 loop spans 15 amino acids. Germline V gene sequence: CDR1 MNHEY, CDR2 SVGEGT. Overall study results and limits: There were HLA-C-restricted CMV-specific TCR beta clonotypes dominating the ex vivo response.

In regard to this clonotype: The antigen is unknown.

TCRdb re-called the reads through MiXCR, storing one row per CDR3 protein. Of 250,000 to 400,000 distinct CDR3 sequences in the sample, roughly 25% were seen once. The sample consisted of cultured PBMCs, taken from culture after CMV antigen stimulation. V usage is TRBV6-2 or TRBV6-3 and J usage is TRBJ2-7; D perhaps matches TRBD1 (5 bases). The receptor's source is a human donor in good health (CMV status not recorded). Some clones in this sample may be carry-over from other donors' samples. CDR3 region: CASSYSATGSYEQYF. CDR3 in DNA: TGTGCCAGCAGTTACTCGGCAACAGGATCCTACGAGCAGTACTTC.